This T cell receptor (beta chain) was sequenced during a study of CD8+CD57+ T cells in acquired aplastic anemia. Turning to the study itself: Sorted CD4+ and CD8+ cells gave a mean 3.2 ug DNA, range roughly 0.2 to 27.4 ug.

General study results and limits: The number of CD8+ CDR3 sequences shared by patients and controls was around 30.

Details on this clonotype: Its antigen is unidentified. The junction does not match germline at one end; this may be a read error.

Genomic DNA provided the template from which TCR beta VDJ and CDR3 profiles were obtained. TCRdb analysed the reads with MiXCR anew, one entry per CDR3 protein. The table lists 95,000 to 150,000 distinct CDR3 sequences, 45% to 60% of them singletons. The CDR3 loop spans 10 amino acids. CDR1 is DFQATT, CDR2 SNEGSKA, per germline (reference sequence). The sequenced patients had an expansion of CD8+CD57+ cells seen by flow cytometry. Severe acquired aplastic anemia was present in every patient. All patients were therapy-naive when blood was sampled. This TCR was recovered from a human donor with aplastic anemia. The sample comprised sorted CD4+, CD8+, or CD8+CD57+ T cells (not recorded which) from PBMCs. The rearrangement joins TRBV20-1 to TRBJ2-5, with D unresolved. CDR3 sequence: CSAGEETQYF. The DNA of the CDR3 is TGCAGTGCTGGAGAAGAGACCCAGTACTTC.